The 24 T cell receptor beta chains given below trace back to one sample, sequenced in a study of regulatory T cells in long-lasting Graves disease. Time point denoted: newly diagnosed GD, antithyroid drugs for less than 3 months. The TCR library was prepared using RNA isolated from PBMCs. With iRepertoire HTBI primers and Arm-PCR of CDR3 regions, TCR beta libraries were built. TCRdb called the multiplex PCR reads again in MiXCR, with one record for every CDR3 protein. Here the sample spans about 420,000 distinct CDR3 sequences, roughly 15% being singletons. The same data also contributed to another study, on T cells in Graves' hyperthyroidism and ophthalmopathy.

Source: peripheral blood mononuclear cells (PBMCs), taken at new diagnosis, from a patient treated with antithyroid drugs. Every receptor here comes from a woman between 18 and 29 years old with Graves disease.

The chain is built from TRBV5-6 and TRBJ2-5, with TRBD2 identical over 12 bases. After removal of 3 bases from V and 4 bases from J, the junction contained 7 bases not matched to a gene. The CDR3 is 16 amino acids. Per germline, CDR1 SGHDT and CDR2 YYEEEE. The CDR3 loop reads CASSYGLAGSGETQYF. For the CDR3, the DNA is TGTGCCAGCAGCTATGGACTAGCGGGATCCGGAGAGACCCAGTACTTC.

This clonotype was seen many times. The chain employs TRBV18 and TRBJ1-1; possible D gene TRBD1, 5 bases. V was clipped by 3 bases and J by 3 bases, with 8 bases between them. The CDR3 loop spans 13 amino acids. CDR1 is KGHSH, CDR2 LQKENI, per germline. This CDR3 is CASSPGVHTEAFF. The CDR3 region has the DNA TGTGCCAGCTCACCGGGGGTCCACACTGAAGCTTTCTTT.

CDR3 sequence: CASTAGPKEMNTEAFF. The CDR3 nucleotides read TGTGCCAGCACTGCCGGGCCAAAAGAAATGAACACTGAAGCTTTCTTT. The J gene is TRBJ1-1, the V gene TRBV2; no definite D call. CDR3 length: 16 residues. The V end lost 7 bases, the J end lost 0 bases, and 18 bases lay between the germline ends. Germline V gives CDR1 SNHLY, CDR2 FYNNEI.

The table lists this clonotype with many counts. The chain has TRBV10-3 and TRBJ2-3, with no clear D. The V end was cut by 6 bases, the J end by 2 bases, with 9 bases between. The CDR3 loop spans 13 amino acids. The germline CDR1 and CDR2 sequences are ENHRY and SYGVKD. CDR3 sequence: CAIRSTVTDTQYF. CDR3 bases: TGTGCCATCAGGAGCACCGTCACAGATACGCAGTATTTT.

Many counts were recorded for this clonotype. This chain joins TRBV12-3 or TRBV12-4 and TRBJ2-5; 13 bases line up with TRBD2. Trimming took 6 bases from V and 4 from J; bases not matched to a gene: 8. The CDR3 extends over 16 amino acids. The CDR3 DNA reads as TGTGCCAGCAGCCAACATGGACTAGCGGGAGTAGAGACCCAGTACTTC. Its translation is CASSQHGLAGVETQYF.

This clonotype was picked up many times. The CDR3 protein is CASSLLGRDKQFF. The CDR3 DNA reads as TGTGCCAGCAGCTTATTGGGCCGGGATAAGCAGTTCTTC. The rearrangement links TRBV7-9 to TRBJ2-1; D is perhaps TRBD2 (5 bases). This CDR3 has 13 residues. Germline V gene data show CDR1 as SEHNR and CDR2 as FQNEAQ (reference sequence). The V end lost 2 bases, the J end lost 11 bases, and 13 bases lay between the germline ends.

About this clonotype itself: This may arise from a read error, as a much more abundant clone is one base away. The genes are TRBV12-3 or TRBV12-4 and TRBJ2-3; 14 bases match TRBD2. The CDR3 loop spans 17 amino acids. The junction had 8 bases not matched to a gene; V was cut back by 7 bases and J by 2 bases. The CDR3 nucleotides are TGTGCCAGCACCCCGGGACTAGCGGGAGCTTACACAGATACGCAGTATTTT. Amino acid sequence: CASTPGLAGAYTDTQYF.

This clonotype was observed at least ten times. The V call is TRBV6-1, the J call TRBJ2-5; D is ambiguous. The ends were cut back, 5 bases at V and 0 bases at J, with 10 bases in the middle. Per the germline V gene, CDR1 is MNHNS and CDR2 is SASEGT. This CDR3 region has 14 residues. This CDR3 is CASSPQPYQETQYF. Written as DNA, the CDR3 is TGTGCCAGCAGTCCGCAGCCTTACCAAGAGACCCAGTACTTC.

Many counts were recorded for this clonotype. V usage is TRBV7-2 and J usage is TRBJ2-5, with 13 bases identical to TRBD2. CDR1 SGHTA and CDR2 FQGNSA come from the germline V gene. CDR3 length: 16 residues. The trim removed 5 bases at V and 1 base at J, leaving 4 bases unmatched. CDR3 sequence (DNA): TGTGCCAGCAGCATTCGACTAGCGGGAGGCCAAGAGACCCAGTACTTC. This sequence encodes CASSIRLAGGQETQYF.

Notes on this clonotype: A read error is possible here, since a much larger clone lies one base away. The chain combines TRBV7-2 with TRBJ2-3, with 10 bases identical to TRBD2. Germline V gene lookup returns CDR1 SGHTA and CDR2 FQGNSA. The V and J ends lost 3 bases and 4 bases, in that order; junction bases with no gene match: 7. This CDR3 comprises 16 residues. CDR3 in DNA: TGTGCCAGCAGCTTTAAGTTAGCGGGAGGCGCAGATACGCAGTATTTT. Translated, it gives CASSFKLAGGADTQYF.

This clonotype appeared many times. The chain has TRBV28 and TRBJ2-7, with D maybe TRBD2 (5 bases). There are 12 residues in the CDR3. Germline CDR1 and CDR2: MDHEN and SYDVKM. V was trimmed by 4 bases and J by 6 bases, leaving 10 bases between them. The CDR3 sequence is CASSSSLREQYF. The CDR3 DNA sequence: TGTGCCAGCAGTTCTAGCCTTCGCGAGCAGTACTTC.

Here the CDR3 DNA reads TGTGCCAGCAGCTTGGCCGTAGCACACACCACCTACGAGCAGTACTTC. Its protein product is CASSLAVAHTTYEQYF. This rearrangement joins TRBV5-6 to TRBJ2-7; D gene unclear. V gave up 0 bases and J gave up 2 bases, with 15 bases separating them. The CDR3 covers 16 residues. Germline lookup yields CDR1 SGHDT and CDR2 YYEEEE.

In its sample, this clonotype was seen many times. The chain joins TRBV28 to TRBJ1-1; D is unresolved. Trimming took 4 bases from V and 4 from J, leaving 13 bases between them. The germline V gene encodes CDR1 MDHEN and CDR2 SYDVKM. The CDR3 has 14 residues. The CDR3 loop reads CASSSPYVVTEAFF. CDR3 DNA: TGTGCCAGCAGTTCCCCCTATGTGGTCACTGAAGCTTTCTTT.

This clonotype was seen more than once but under ten times. The gene calls are TRBV19 and TRBJ2-1, with a possible D match to TRBD2 (6 bases). The CDR3 is 16 residues long. V shed 5 bases and J shed 4 bases, with 18 bases lying between them. The V gene's germline CDR1 is LNHDA and CDR2 SQIVND (reference sequence). This chain's CDR3 is CASSVFLVAEYNEQFF. CDR3 nucleotides: TGTGCCAGTAGTGTTTTCCTGGTAGCGGAATACAATGAGCAGTTCTTC.

The chain recombines TRBV18 with TRBJ1-5, with D tentatively TRBD1 (6 bases). Germline V gene lookup returns CDR1 KGHSH and CDR2 LQKENI. The V end was cut by 4 bases, the J end by 0 bases, with 19 bases between. The CDR3 totals 18 residues. Here the CDR3 DNA reads TGTGCCAGCTCACTGGACAGTTCACCTTTCTATAGCAATCAGCCCCAGCATTTT. Protein: CASSLDSSPFYSNQPQHF.

The CDR3 spells CSMGGNPTTRGYTF. In DNA, the CDR3 is TGCAGCATGGGCGGAAACCCGACTACCCGCGGCTACACCTTC. The chain couples TRBV29-1 to TRBJ1-2, with D uncertain. Per the germline V gene, CDR1 is SQVTM and CDR2 is ANQGSEA. Trimming took off 8 bases at V and 8 bases at J, with 24 bases between the two ends. CDR3 length: 14 amino acids.

V and J are TRBV5-6 and TRBJ1-2; TRBD1 might be the D (6 bases). V dropped 4 bases and J dropped 7 bases, with 14 bases sitting between them. Germline-derived CDR1 and CDR2 are SGHDT and YYEEEE. This CDR3 contains 13 residues. Written as DNA, the CDR3 is TGTGCCAGCAGCCCGGACAGAAACCCTGGCTACACCTTC. Protein product: CASSPDRNPGYTF.

This clonotype came up a few times. This chain links TRBV3-1 with TRBJ2-5; D possibly matches TRBD1 or TRBD2 (5 bases each). There are 16 residues in the CDR3. Germline-derived CDR1 and CDR2 are LGHDT and YNNKEL (reference sequence). The V and J ends lost 1 base and 2 bases respectively, with 14 bases between them. CDR3 sequence reads: CASSQGGSLRQETQYF. CDR3 DNA sequence: TGTGCCAGCAGCCAAGGGGGGAGCTTGCGGCAAGAGACCCAGTACTTC.

The chain employs TRBV11-2 and TRBJ1-6; D is undetermined. The germline CDR1 and CDR2 sequences are SGHAT and FQNNGV. This CDR3 is built from 17 residues. V shed 0 bases and J shed 7 bases, with 16 bases lying between them. The DNA for the CDR3 is TGTGCCAGCAGCTTAGATCCCCGCCAGAGACTAAATTCACCCCTCCACTTT. Protein product: CASSLDPRQRLNSPLHF.

The rearrangement links TRBV9 to TRBJ1-2; the D is unclear. Germline loops: CDR1 SGDLS, CDR2 YYNGEE. V lost 3 bases to trimming and J lost 4 bases, with 16 bases between them. This CDR3 has 15 amino acids. The CDR3 is CASSGSPQVSYGYTF. For the CDR3, the DNA is TGTGCCAGCAGCGGTTCACCCCAGGTTAGCTATGGCTACACCTTC.

Note on this clonotype: A single base separates this from a much larger clone, so it may be a read error. CDR3 sequence: CASSQWGHTEAFF. CDR3 sequence (DNA): TGTGCCAGCAGCCAATGGGGGCACACTGAAGCTTTCTTT. The rearrangement links TRBV3-1 to TRBJ1-1; possible D gene TRBD1, 6 bases. The length of the CDR3 is 13 residues. V lost 2 bases, J lost 3 bases, and 7 bases lay in between. Germline V gene data show CDR1 as LGHDT and CDR2 as YNNKEL (reference sequence).

The CDR3 DNA follows: TGCAGCGTTGCGAAGGGTGTCTACGAGCAGTACTTC. Its translation is CSVAKGVYEQYF. V gene TRBV29-1 combines with J gene TRBJ2-7; D is unresolved. The V gene's germline CDR1 is SQVTM and CDR2 ANQGSEA. Trimming left V 4 bases short and J 3 bases short, with 10 bases between. The CDR3 has 12 amino acids.

This clonotype was detected ten times or more. CDR3 sequence reads: CASSLYRGSEQYF. The CDR3 nucleotides are TGTGCCAGCAGTTTATACCGGGGTTCCGAGCAGTACTTC. V is TRBV28 and J is TRBJ2-7; D perhaps matches TRBD2 (5 bases). From germline, CDR1 is MDHEN and CDR2 SYDVKM. The CDR3 runs 13 residues. Trimming took 1 base from V and 6 from J, leaving 10 bases between them. Together with reference TRBV28 and TRBJ2-7, the CDR3 gives the full variable domain: DVKVTQSSRYLVKRTGEKVFLECVQDMDHENMFWYRQDPGLGLRLIYFSYDVKMKEKGDIPEGYSVSREKKERFSLILESASTNQTSMYLCASSLYRGSEQYFGPGTRLTVT.

Many counts were recorded for this clonotype. The J gene is TRBJ1-1, the V gene TRBV5-1; D unresolved. Per germline, CDR1 SGHRS and CDR2 YFSETQ. V gave up 2 bases and J gave up 5 bases, with 16 bases separating them. The CDR3 is 15 residues long. CDR3 DNA sequence: TGCGCCAGCAGCTTTGGGAGGGTTTCGGGAACTGAAGCTTTCTTT. It is translated as CASSFGRVSGTEAFF.